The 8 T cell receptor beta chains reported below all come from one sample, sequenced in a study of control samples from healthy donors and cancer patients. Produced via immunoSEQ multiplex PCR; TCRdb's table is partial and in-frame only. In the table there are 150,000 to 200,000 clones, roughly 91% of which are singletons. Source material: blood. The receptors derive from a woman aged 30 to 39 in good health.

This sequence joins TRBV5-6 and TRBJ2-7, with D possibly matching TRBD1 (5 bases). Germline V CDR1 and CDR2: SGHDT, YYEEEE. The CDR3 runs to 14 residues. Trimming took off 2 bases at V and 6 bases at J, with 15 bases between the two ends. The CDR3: CASSFRRRVFEQYF. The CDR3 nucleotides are TGTGCCAGCAGCTTTAGGCGCAGGGTATTCGAGCAGTACTTC.

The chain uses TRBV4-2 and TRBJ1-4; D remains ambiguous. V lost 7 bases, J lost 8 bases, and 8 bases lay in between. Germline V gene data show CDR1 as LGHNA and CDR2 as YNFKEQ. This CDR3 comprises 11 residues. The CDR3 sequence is CASTDVEKLFF. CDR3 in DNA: TGTGCCAGCACCGACGTAGAAAAACTGTTTTTT.

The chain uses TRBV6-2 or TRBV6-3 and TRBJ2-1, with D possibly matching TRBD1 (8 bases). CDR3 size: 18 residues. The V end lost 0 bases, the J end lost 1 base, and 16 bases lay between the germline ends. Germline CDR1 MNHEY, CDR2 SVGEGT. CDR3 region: CASSYSGKQGGSYNEQFF. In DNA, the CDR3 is TGTGCCAGCAGTTACTCGGGGAAACAGGGGGGGTCCTACAATGAGCAGTTCTTC.

In DNA, the CDR3 is TGTGCCAGCAGCTTAGAACAGGGGGCCTACAATGAGCAGTTCTTC. This translates into CASSLEQGAYNEQFF. This sequence joins TRBV11-2 and TRBJ2-1, with 8 bases that match TRBD1. V lost 0 bases to trimming and J lost 2 bases; unmatched junction nucleotides: 0. Germline V gene data show CDR1 as SGHAT and CDR2 as FQNNGV. This CDR3 comprises 15 residues.

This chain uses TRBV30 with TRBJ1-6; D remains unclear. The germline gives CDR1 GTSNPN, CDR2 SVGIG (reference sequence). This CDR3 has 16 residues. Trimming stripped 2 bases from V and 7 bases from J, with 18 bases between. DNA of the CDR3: TGTGCCTGGAGTACCTCGCCCCCGGGCCAGAATTCACCCCTCCACTTT. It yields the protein CAWSTSPPGQNSPLHF.

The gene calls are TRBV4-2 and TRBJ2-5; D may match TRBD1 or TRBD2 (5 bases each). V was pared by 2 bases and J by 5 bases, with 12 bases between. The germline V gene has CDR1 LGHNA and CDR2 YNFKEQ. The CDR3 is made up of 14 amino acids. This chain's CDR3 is CASSQRQGGETQYF. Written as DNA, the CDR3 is TGTGCCAGCAGCCAACGGCAGGGCGGGGAGACCCAGTACTTC.

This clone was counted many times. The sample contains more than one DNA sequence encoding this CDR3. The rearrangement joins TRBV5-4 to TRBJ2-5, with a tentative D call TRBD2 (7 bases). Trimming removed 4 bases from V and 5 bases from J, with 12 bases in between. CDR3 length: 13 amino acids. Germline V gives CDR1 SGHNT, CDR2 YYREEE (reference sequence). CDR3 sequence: CASSVQGGETQYF. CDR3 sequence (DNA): TGTGCCAGCAGCGTACAGGGAGGGGAGACCCAGTACTTC.

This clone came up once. This chain's CDR3 is CAIRQGASSYNEQFF. The CDR3 coding sequence is TGTGCCATCAGACAGGGGGCAAGCTCCTACAATGAGCAGTTCTTC. The chain couples TRBV10-3 to TRBJ2-1, with TRBD1 identical over 9 bases. The germline V gene encodes CDR1 ENHRY and CDR2 SYGVKD. Trimming at V came to 6 bases and at J to 0 bases, leaving 3 bases not matched to a gene. The CDR3 is made up of 15 amino acids.